One sample yielded the 9 T cell receptor beta chains listed below, sequenced in a study of early T cells in non-severe SARS-CoV-2 infection (dated by TCRdb to the early 2020s). Receptor libraries were prepared by 5' RACE. Reads for this sample came from a NextSeq 500. Through fastp at Q25 and MiXCR, TCRdb rebuilt clones from the public reads, retaining in-frame beta chains. Identical CDR3 protein sequences are pooled into one entry, listed with their most common genes and DNA. Across this sample there are some 91,000 distinct CDR3 sequences, with about 13% seen only once. Over 2% of the sample is taken by the ten largest. Sequencing input: whole blood. The receptors stem from an adult who was a healthcare worker with PCR-confirmed SARS-CoV-2 infection or an uninfected control (not recorded which).

The genes are TRBV6-2 or TRBV6-3 and TRBJ2-3, with D uncertain. CDR1 MNHEY and CDR2 SVGEGT come from the germline V gene. This CDR3 contains 16 residues. V lost 4 bases, J lost 3 bases, and 17 bases lay in between. The CDR3 bases are TGTGCCAGCAGTTCAGGACCTAATCCAAGGACAGATACGCAGTATTTT. Amino acids: CASSSGPNPRTDTQYF.

This clonotype was seen at least ten times. The genes are TRBV11-2 and TRBJ1-3; D unresolved. This CDR3 spans 14 amino acids. Germline V gene sequence: CDR1 SGHAT, CDR2 FQNNGV. The V gene lost 6 bases and the J gene lost 4 bases, with 13 bases spanning the gap. This chain's CDR3 is CASRNLLQGNTIYF. The DNA of the CDR3 is TGTGCCAGCAGAAACCTCCTGCAGGGAAACACCATATATTTT.

The gene calls are TRBV11-2 and TRBJ1-2; TRBD1 might be the D (6 bases). The CDR3 contains 15 residues. V was cut by 4 bases and J by 8 bases, with 20 bases left in between. CDR1 and CDR2 from the germline V gene are SGHAT and FQNNGV. For the CDR3, the DNA is TGTGCCAGCAGCTATTCAGGGGCAGCGTCGGGAGGCTACACCTTC. It translates to CASSYSGAASGGYTF.

This clonotype was detected many times. The V and J genes are TRBV4-2 and TRBJ2-4; D is perhaps TRBD1 (6 bases). Germline lookup yields CDR1 LGHNA and CDR2 YNFKEQ. V dropped 0 bases and J dropped 2 bases, with 8 bases sitting between them. The CDR3 extends over 15 amino acids. CDR3 amino acids: CASSQDRGTKNIQYF. The CDR3 nucleotides read TGTGCCAGCAGCCAAGACAGGGGTACCAAAAACATTCAGTACTTC.

This clonotype was counted ten times or more. The genes are TRBV2 and TRBJ2-6; TRBD1 matches at 7 bases. After removal of 4 bases from V and 0 bases from J, the junction contained 0 bases not matched to a gene. The CDR3 covers 15 residues. Per the germline V gene, CDR1 is SNHLY and CDR2 is FYNNEI. CDR3 sequence reads: CASSGTGSGANVLTF. The DNA for the CDR3 is TGTGCCAGCAGTGGGACAGGCTCTGGGGCCAACGTCCTGACTTTC. Variable domain in full (rest from reference TRBV2 and TRBJ2-6): EPEVTQTPSHQVTQMGQEVILRCVPISNHLYFYWYRQILGQKVEFLVSFYNNEISEKSEIFDDQFSVERPDGSNFTLKIRSTKLEDSAMYFCASSGTGSGANVLTFGAGSRLTVL.

This clonotype was observed a handful of times. The chain employs TRBV12-3 or TRBV12-4 and TRBJ2-1, with D perhaps matching TRBD2 (8 bases). The CDR3 has 14 residues. The ends were cut back, 5 bases at V and 7 bases at J, with 15 bases in the middle. CDR3 residues: CASSPQGTRNEQFF. The CDR3 DNA follows: TGTGCCAGCAGTCCACAGGGGACTAGAAATGAGCAGTTCTTC.

With regard to this clonotype: One junction end does not reproduce the germline sequence, and a read error may be involved. The CDR3 is CASSSGTRSRETLYF. Written as DNA, the CDR3 is TGTGCCAGCAGTTCCGGGACTAGATCGAGGGAGACCCTGTACTTC. V and J are TRBV6-2 or TRBV6-3 and TRBJ2-5, with 8 bases identical to TRBD2. CDR1 is MNHEY, CDR2 SVGEGT, per germline. The CDR3 sequence is 15 residues long.

This clonotype was seen a handful of times. This chain uses TRBV6-2 or TRBV6-3 with TRBJ2-7, with unresolved D. Germline values: CDR1 MNHEY, CDR2 SVGEGT. V was cut by 4 bases and J by 4 bases, with 11 bases left in between. The length of the CDR3 is 13 residues. CDR3 in amino acids: CASSLDRRYEQYF. CDR3 bases: TGTGCCAGCAGTTTGGACCGACGATACGAGCAGTACTTC.

This clonotype was found many times. The V call is TRBV21-1, the J call TRBJ2-1; TRBD1 reflects the table's D call only, with no check against the DNA. TRBV21-1 counts as a pseudogene. This CDR3 region has 18 residues. The CDR3 DNA is TGTGCCAGCAGCAGGGACAGGGGTTTCTCCCGCTCCTACAATGAGCAGTTCTTC. Translating gives CASSRDRGFSRSYNEQFF.